What follows describes a single T cell receptor beta chain. Its matching antigen is unknown. The data belong to a study of cytomegalovirus exposure and HLA in healthy donors. The junction had 2 bases not matched to a gene; V was cut back by 2 bases and J by 0 bases. Germline CDR1 and CDR2: MRHNA and SNTAGT. This CDR3 spans 15 amino acids. Researchers ran the PCR with 60 Vbeta and 13 Jbeta primers. TCRdb keeps only in-frame clones here, not all; method: immunoSEQ multiplex PCR. The sample contains 150,000 to 200,000 clones, 80% of which appear only once. General study findings and limits: Later work found that TCR association rates differed between HLA loci; DRB1 had the most and HLA-C the fewest. Sequences of the TCR beta chain were said to predict the HLA-A and HLA-B alleles of most subjects accurately. The investigators catalogued 150 to 200 TCR beta chains as cytomegalovirus-associated.

Though nominally healthy at sampling, donors likely had unrecorded immune exposures. The chain joins TRBV6-4 to TRBJ2-3; TRBD2 matches 7 bases. Sequencing was carried out using PBMCs. The origin of this receptor is a girl under 18 in good health and CMV-seropositive. The CDR3 nucleotides are TGTGCCAGCAGTGACGGTAGCGGGAGCACAGATACGCAGTATTTT. It is translated as CASSDGSGSTDTQYF.